These T cell receptor beta chains were read from a single sample in a study of blood T cell repertoires in COVID-19. Repertoires were generated with immunoSEQ multiplex PCR, while TCRdb's copy carries only in-frame clones and drops some. The sample records under 200,000 clones, roughly 80% being singletons. Sequencing was done on a sample of PBMCs or T cells enriched from blood (not recorded which). All receptors derive from an older woman who had recovered from COVID-19. The CDR3 runs from the conserved cysteine through the conserved F or W. Each record gives: V gene, J gene, clone size, D gene, CDR3 DNA, CDR3 protein. D genes are given only for firm matches. Size is stated for part of the rows, as once, few or many counts, or as a class when the clone is expanded.

V: TRBV7-2; J: TRBJ2-5; size: -; D: TRBD2; DNA: TGTGCCAGCAGCTTAGGTGTTGGGGCGGGGGGGCCATTGGAGACCCAGTACTTC; CDR3: CASSLGVGAGGPLETQYF
V: TRBV19; J: TRBJ2-1; size: -; D: TRBD1; DNA: TGTGCCAGTAGTTGGTGGACAGGTACCTTCGGTGAGCAGTTCTTC; CDR3: CASSWWTGTFGEQFF
V: TRBV27; J: TRBJ1-5; size: -; D: -; DNA: TGTGCCAGCAGTTTGGGTCCCCTGGATAAGGGTCGGGAGTTTAGCAATCAGCCCCAGCATTTT; CDR3: CASSLGPLDKGREFSNQPQHF
V: TRBV20-1; J: TRBJ2-3; size: -; D: TRBD1; DNA: TGCAGTGCTAATGACAGGGGGCGGAAGACAGATACGCAGTATTTT; CDR3: CSANDRGRKTDTQYF
V: TRBV7-2; J: TRBJ2-3; size: few; D: TRBD1; DNA: TGTGCCAGCAGCTTAGCTACAGGGGGCCCCACAGATACGCAGTATTTT; CDR3: CASSLATGGPTDTQYF
V: TRBV13; J: TRBJ1-3; size: -; D: -; DNA: TGTGCCAGCAGGTTGAACAGGGCTGGAAACACCATATATTTT; CDR3: CASRLNRAGNTIYF
V: TRBV10-3; J: TRBJ1-4; size: -; D: TRBD1; DNA: TGTGCCATCAGTGAGTCAGGGACAGGGTTCGAAAAACTGTTTTTT; CDR3: CAISESGTGFEKLFF
V: TRBV19; J: TRBJ1-5; size: -; D: TRBD1; DNA: TGTGCCAGTAGCGGACAGGGAAGCAATCAGCCCCAGCATTTT; CDR3: CASSGQGSNQPQHF
V: TRBV4-1; J: TRBJ2-7; size: -; D: TRBD2; DNA: TGCGCCAGCAGCCAAGGTCACAGCGGGGGGATCTACGAGCAGTACTTC; CDR3: CASSQGHSGGIYEQYF
V: TRBV5-3; J: TRBJ2-3; size: -; D: TRBD2; DNA: TGTGCCAGAAGCTTGTGGATTCGGACTAGCGGGGGGGAAAGGGACGATACGCAGTATTTT; CDR3: CARSLWIRTSGGERDDTQYF
V: TRBV5-1; J: TRBJ1-2; size: -; D: TRBD1; DNA: TGCGCCAGCAGTCCGGGACAGGGGCACTATGGCTACACCTTC; CDR3: CASSPGQGHYGYTF
V: TRBV5-1; J: TRBJ2-5; size: -; D: -; DNA: TGCGCCAGCAGCTTGGGAGTCGGCAGGGAGGAAGAGACCCAGTACTTC; CDR3: CASSLGVGREEETQYF
V: TRBV9; J: TRBJ1-2; size: -; D: -; DNA: TGTGCCTGGGCTTGGCAGCTCTATGGCTACACCTTC; CDR3: CAWAWQLYGYTF
V: TRBV6-5; J: TRBJ2-7; size: -; D: -; DNA: TGTGCCAGCAGAGCTAACACAGGAGCCTACGAGCAGTACTTC; CDR3: CASRANTGAYEQYF
V: TRBV10-2; J: TRBJ1-5; size: -; D: -; DNA: TGCGCCACCGCAGGGCAGTTGGCTCAGCCCCAGCATTTT; CDR3: CATAGQLAQPQHF
V: TRBV10-1; J: TRBJ2-3; size: -; D: TRBD1; DNA: TGCGCCAGCAGTGAGGTCCTAGGACAGGGGGTTGATACGCAGTATTTT; CDR3: CASSEVLGQGVDTQYF
V: TRBV18; J: TRBJ2-7; size: -; D: TRBD1; DNA: TGTGCCAGCGCTGAAGGGACAGGGTTCTCCTACGAGCAGTACTTC; CDR3: CASAEGTGFSYEQYF
V: TRBV9; J: TRBJ1-1; size: -; D: TRBD1; DNA: TGTGCCAGCAGCGGAGGACAGGGTAGAATGAACACTGAAGCTTTCTTT; CDR3: CASSGGQGRMNTEAFF
V: TRBV10-3; J: TRBJ2-7; size: -; D: -; DNA: TGTGCCATCAGTGGCAAGAGCTCCTACGAGCAGTACTTC; CDR3: CAISGKSSYEQYF
V: TRBV30; J: TRBJ1-2; size: -; D: -; DNA: TGTGCCTGGAGTGCAGACAGGTACTATGGCTACACCTTC; CDR3: CAWSADRYYGYTF
V: TRBV11-2; J: TRBJ1-2; size: -; D: TRBD1; DNA: TGTGCCAGCAGCTTAGGGACAGGGGGCTATGGCTACACCTTC; CDR3: CASSLGTGGYGYTF
V: TRBV3-1/TRBV3-2; J: TRBJ1-3; size: -; D: -; DNA: TGTGCCAGTGCAGGGCACTCTGGAAACACCATATATTTT; CDR3: CASAGHSGNTIYF
V: TRBV5-1; J: TRBJ2-2; size: -; D: TRBD2; DNA: TGCGCCAGCAGCACGGGACTAGCGGCGAACACCGGGGAGCTGTTTTTT; CDR3: CASSTGLAANTGELFF
V: TRBV20-1; J: TRBJ1-1; size: -; D: -; DNA: TGCAGTGCTAGTCACGAGGGCATGAACACTGAAGCTTTCTTT; CDR3: CSASHEGMNTEAFF
V: TRBV6-5; J: TRBJ2-3; size: -; D: TRBD2; DNA: TGTGCCAGCAGTTGGGGACTAGTGGCAGATACGCAGTATTTT; CDR3: CASSWGLVADTQYF
V: TRBV18; J: TRBJ2-5; size: -; D: -; DNA: TGTGCCAGCTCGGAGGGACGGAACCAAGAGACCCAGTACTTC; CDR3: CASSEGRNQETQYF
V: TRBV6-5; J: TRBJ1-3; size: once; D: TRBD1; DNA: TGTGCCAGCAGTTACTCGACAGGGTCCGGAAACACCATATATTTT; CDR3: CASSYSTGSGNTIYF
V: TRBV20-1; J: TRBJ1-5; size: -; D: -; DNA: TGCAGTGCTAGTCCCACCGGGCAGGGCACCCCTCAGCCCCAGCATTTT; CDR3: CSASPTGQGTPQPQHF
V: TRBV6-5; J: TRBJ1-2; size: few; D: TRBD1; DNA: TGTGCCAGCAGGAATACAGGGGGCCGGGATGGCTACACCTTC; CDR3: CASRNTGGRDGYTF
V: TRBV19; J: TRBJ2-3; size: -; D: -; DNA: TGTGCCAGTCGTTTGGCAGGGGCCACAGATACGCAGTATTTT; CDR3: CASRLAGATDTQYF
V: TRBV5-1; J: TRBJ1-1; size: -; D: TRBD1; DNA: TGCGCCAGCAGCTTGGGTGGGACAGCGAACACTGAAGCTTTCTTT; CDR3: CASSLGGTANTEAFF
V: TRBV13; J: TRBJ2-7; size: -; D: -; DNA: TGTGCCAGCAGCTTCTTCCGGGACTCCTCCTACGAGCAGTACTTC; CDR3: CASSFFRDSSYEQYF
V: TRBV15; J: TRBJ2-5; size: few; D: TRBD2; DNA: TGTGCCACCAGCAGAGGACTAGCCGGGGAGACCCAGTACTTC; CDR3: CATSRGLAGETQYF
V: TRBV6-5; J: TRBJ1-5; size: -; D: -; DNA: TGTGCCAGCAGTTACGGAGCGAGTCAGCCCCAGCATTTT; CDR3: CASSYGASQPQHF
V: TRBV5-1; J: TRBJ2-2; size: -; D: -; DNA: TGCGCCAGCAGCGAGGGGACTTACACCGGGGAGCTGTTTTTT; CDR3: CASSEGTYTGELFF
V: TRBV2; J: TRBJ2-7; size: -; D: TRBD2; DNA: TGTGCCAGCAGTGAAGCTCCTAGCGGGGGGGCCGTGGCCTACGAGCAGTACTTC; CDR3: CASSEAPSGGAVAYEQYF
V: TRBV21-1; J: TRBJ1-2; size: -; D: -; DNA: TGTGCCAGCAGCAAAGAAGGCAAGGGGCACTATGGCTACACCTTC; CDR3: CASSKEGKGHYGYTF
V: TRBV24-1; J: TRBJ2-3; size: -; D: -; DNA: TGTGCCACCAGTGATGCCGGGACGGTCGGGGACATCACAGATACGCAGTATTTT; CDR3: CATSDAGTVGDITDTQYF
V: TRBV19; J: TRBJ2-7; size: -; D: -; DNA: TGTGCCAGTAGTATCAGGTGGGTGGACGAGCAGTACTTC; CDR3: CASSIRWVDEQYF
V: TRBV11-2; J: TRBJ1-1; size: -; D: TRBD1; DNA: TGTGCCAGCAGCTTAGCAGGGGGCGGGGAGATATGGTGGACTGAAGCTTTCTTT; CDR3: CASSLAGGGEIWWTEAFF
V: TRBV4-2; J: TRBJ1-5; size: -; D: -; DNA: TGTGCCAGCAGCCAAGAGACAGAGATAAATCAGCCCCAGCATTTT; CDR3: CASSQETEINQPQHF
V: TRBV18; J: TRBJ1-2; size: once; D: -; DNA: TGTGCCAGCTCACCACTAGAGGGCCGACACGTTGGCTACACCTTC; CDR3: CASSPLEGRHVGYTF
V: TRBV10-3; J: TRBJ2-7; size: -; D: -; DNA: TGTGCCATCAGTGAATCTGGGGGCGGGCAGTACTTC; CDR3: CAISESGGGQYF
V: TRBV7-2; J: TRBJ1-6; size: -; D: -; DNA: TGTGCCAGCAGCTTAGTCTCGGCGGCGAGCTCCTATAATTCACCCCTCCACTTT; CDR3: CASSLVSAASSYNSPLHF
V: TRBV19; J: TRBJ2-7; size: -; D: TRBD2; DNA: TGTGCCAGTAGCCAGCGGGGGGCCTACGAGCAGTACTTC; CDR3: CASSQRGAYEQYF
V: TRBV7-8; J: TRBJ2-2; size: -; D: TRBD2; DNA: TGTGCCAGCAGTTGGGCTCTAGCGGGGGGGACCGGGGAGCTGTTTTTT; CDR3: CASSWALAGGTGELFF
V: TRBV7-2; J: TRBJ1-5; size: -; D: -; DNA: TGTGCCAGCAGCTTAGAAGGCGGCCTAATTCAGCCCCAGCATTTT; CDR3: CASSLEGGLIQPQHF
V: TRBV13; J: TRBJ1-3; size: once; D: -; DNA: TGTGCCAGCAGCCTGACCCAGGGAGGAAACACCATATATTTT; CDR3: CASSLTQGGNTIYF
V: TRBV6-5; J: TRBJ2-3; size: -; D: -; DNA: TGTGCCAGCAGTCCACAGGGCCTTAGGACAGATACGCAGTATTTT; CDR3: CASSPQGLRTDTQYF
V: TRBV5-1; J: TRBJ2-1; size: -; D: -; DNA: TGCGCCAGCAGGGGTACTATGGAGGGGTTTGGCGATGAGCAGTTCTTC; CDR3: CASRGTMEGFGDEQFF
V: TRBV6-5; J: TRBJ1-6; size: -; D: TRBD1; DNA: TGTGCCAGCAGTAGGGACAGGGGCTATAATTCACCCCTCCACTTT; CDR3: CASSRDRGYNSPLHF
V: TRBV6-5; J: TRBJ1-1; size: few; D: TRBD1; DNA: TGTGCCAGCAGGACAGGGGACAGGAACACTGAAGCTTTCTTT; CDR3: CASRTGDRNTEAFF
V: TRBV29-1; J: TRBJ2-7; size: -; D: TRBD2; DNA: TGCAGCGTCGGCGGGACTACAGTCTCCTACGAGCAGTACTTC; CDR3: CSVGGTTVSYEQYF
V: TRBV2; J: TRBJ1-1; size: -; D: TRBD1; DNA: TGTGCCAGCAGTATGGACAGGGGAAAAGCTTTCTTT; CDR3: CASSMDRGKAFF
V: TRBV2; J: TRBJ1-2; size: -; D: -; DNA: TGTGCCAGCAGTGAAGACAGCTGGGGCTACACCTTC; CDR3: CASSEDSWGYTF
V: TRBV11-2; J: TRBJ1-3; size: few; D: -; DNA: TGTGCCAGCAGCATCCCAGGGGCTGGAAACACCATATATTTT; CDR3: CASSIPGAGNTIYF
V: TRBV5-1; J: TRBJ2-7; size: -; D: -; DNA: TGCGCCAGCAGCTTGGCAGGGTCCTACGAGCAGTACTTC; CDR3: CASSLAGSYEQYF